The 27 T cell receptor beta chains below all came from one sample that was sequenced in a study of shared clonotypes between healthy human individuals. TCRdb's copy holds only in-frame clones and misses some; the assay was immunoSEQ multiplex PCR. Of about 1 million clones listed, about 75% are singletons. Sequencing was done on a sample of memory CD4+ T cells sorted from blood. Sample subset: CD45RA-negative fraction. The source is a man between 18 and 35 years old in good health.

The chain carries TRBV7-2 and TRBJ1-1; 8 bases fit TRBD1. Trimming at V came to 6 bases and at J to 4 bases, leaving 4 bases not matched to a gene. This CDR3 has 13 amino acids. Per the germline V gene, CDR1 is SGHTA and CDR2 is FQGNSA. The CDR3 nucleotides read TGTGCCAGCAGGGGACAGGCGGGCACTGAAGCTTTCTTT. Translated: CASRGQAGTEAFF.

Regarding this clone: At the DNA level, this CDR3 is encoded by other sequences in the same sample as well. V usage is TRBV6-6 and J usage is TRBJ1-2, with TRBD1 matching over 9 bases. V dropped 2 bases and J dropped 3; count of bases not matched to a gene: 4. The germline V gene has CDR1 MNHNY and CDR2 SVGAGI (reference sequence). CDR3 length equals 15 residues. The CDR3 nucleotides are TGTGCCAGCAGTTACCCGGGACAGGGCTACTATGGCTACACCTTC. This gives the protein CASSYPGQGYYGYTF.

As for this clone: An end of the junction differs from the germline gene, which may be a read error. The J gene is TRBJ2-5, the V gene TRBV7-7; possibly TRBD1 or TRBD2 for D (5 bases each). Judging by the DNA end, TRBJ2-7 fits better; the J call may be wrong. Germline assignment: CDR1 SSHAT and CDR2 FNYEAQ (reference sequence). The CDR3 contains 13 residues. The CDR3 region has the DNA TGTGCTAGCAGCTTAGCGTTGGGGCGCGAGCAGTACTTC. Translating it yields CASSLALGREQYF.

The chain combines TRBV5-1 with TRBJ2-5; D assignment may be TRBD1 or TRBD2 (6 bases each). In germline, CDR1 is SGHRS, CDR2 YFSETQ. The ends were cut back, 7 bases at V and 5 bases at J, with 15 bases in the middle. This CDR3 region has 13 residues. CDR3 sequence reads: CASASGGEETQYF. The CDR3 coding sequence is TGCGCCAGCGCCTCCGGGGGCGAGGAGACCCAGTACTTC.

This chain links TRBV6-5 with TRBJ1-2; 8 bases agree with TRBD1. The germline V gene encodes CDR1 MNHEY and CDR2 SVGAGI. This CDR3 contains 12 residues. The V segment lost 8 bases and the J segment 5 bases; nucleotides outside the gene matches: 4. CDR3 protein: CASGQGAYGYTF. Here the CDR3 DNA reads TGTGCCAGCGGGCAGGGGGCTTATGGCTACACCTTC.

This clone was seen only a few times. V usage is TRBV18 and J usage is TRBJ1-2; no reliable D call. The V gene lost 3 bases and the J gene lost 2 bases, with 13 bases spanning the gap. Germline-derived CDR1 and CDR2 are KGHSH and LQKENI. CDR3 length: 15 amino acids. CDR3 nucleotide sequence: TGTGCCAGCTCACCTTCGACACTGGACAACTATGGCTACACCTTC. Translated, it gives CASSPSTLDNYGYTF.

The chain employs TRBV4-1 and TRBJ2-7; tentative D call: TRBD1 (6 bases). Trimming removed 4 bases from V and 1 base from J, with 8 bases in between. Germline-derived CDR1 and CDR2 are MGHRA and YSYEKL. The CDR3 is 13 amino acids. The CDR3: CASSLGQSYEQYF. The CDR3 DNA reads as TGCGCCAGCAGCCTCGGACAGTCCTACGAGCAGTACTTC.

The V gene is TRBV7-2, the J gene TRBJ2-5; a weak D match, TRBD2 (5 bases). The CDR3 is 16 amino acids. Germline V gene sequence: CDR1 SGHTA, CDR2 FQGNSA. V lost 1 base to trimming and J lost 4 bases, with 16 bases between them. Written as DNA, the CDR3 is TGTGCCAGCAGCTTAGATTTAGTGCTAGGAGGAGAGACCCAGTACTTC. Residues: CASSLDLVLGGETQYF.

In regard to this clone: This sample includes further DNA sequences coding for the same CDR3. The chain carries TRBV2 and TRBJ1-4; no clear D. The V end lost 6 bases, the J end lost 5 bases, and 7 bases lay between the germline ends. CDR3 length: 12 residues. CDR1 SNHLY and CDR2 FYNNEI come from the germline V gene. CDR3 sequence (DNA): TGTGCCAGCAGAGGAGGGAATGAAAAACTGTTTTTT. This translates into CASRGGNEKLFF.

V usage is TRBV19 and J usage is TRBJ2-5; D may be TRBD1 (6 bases). The V end lost 6 bases, the J end lost 5 bases, and 16 bases lay between the germline ends. Germline V gene data show CDR1 as LNHDA and CDR2 as SQIVND (reference sequence). The length of the CDR3 is 14 residues. The CDR3 DNA sequence: TGTGCCAGTAGCACCATCCCAGGGGCCGAGACCCAGTACTTC. The encoded protein is CASSTIPGAETQYF.

This chain links TRBV19 with TRBJ2-4, with a possible D match to TRBD1 (5 bases). This CDR3 is 16 amino acids long. Germline V gene sequence: CDR1 LNHDA, CDR2 SQIVND (reference sequence). Between the trimmed V and J ends, which lost 2 bases and 1 base, there was a span of 12 bases. CDR3 coding DNA: TGTGCCAGTAGTATACCCGACAGTACTGCCAAAAACATTCAGTACTTC. It encodes CASSIPDSTAKNIQYF. Drawing the rest from reference TRBV19 and TRBJ2-4, the complete variable domain is DGGITQSPKYLFRKEGQNVTLSCEQNLNHDAMYWYRQDPGQGLRLIYYSQIVNDFQKGDIAEGYSVSREKKESFPLTVTSAQKNPTAFYLCASSIPDSTAKNIQYFGAGTRLSVL.

The chain combines TRBV27 with TRBJ1-3, with 7 bases that match TRBD1. Germline V gene data show CDR1 as MNHEY and CDR2 as SMNVEV (reference sequence). Trimming cost V 5 bases and J 3 bases; bases outside gene matches: 4. This CDR3 is built from 14 residues. CDR3 bases: TGTGCCAGCAGTCCCCAGGGGGTTGGAAACACCATATATTTT. As protein: CASSPQGVGNTIYF.

The V gene is TRBV6-5, the J gene TRBJ2-7; 12 bases match TRBD2. CDR3 size: 15 residues. After removal of 4 bases from V and 3 bases from J, the junction contained 4 bases not matched to a gene. Germline assignment: CDR1 MNHEY and CDR2 SVGAGI. Here the CDR3 DNA reads TGTGCCAGCAGTTTCCGGACTAGCGGGGTCTACGAGCAGTACTTC. As protein: CASSFRTSGVYEQYF.

A note on this clone: A much larger clone lies a single base off, so this may be a read error. The chain couples TRBV11-2 to TRBJ2-7; TRBD2 matches 9 bases. The J segment lost 7 bases and the V segment lost 5 bases, leaving 6 bases of the junction unmatched. The CDR3 spans 13 residues. Looked up from germline, CDR1 is SGHAT and CDR2 is FQNNGV. CDR3 in amino acids: CASSPGLAREQYF. CDR3 nucleotides: TGTGCCAGCAGCCCCGGACTAGCGCGGGAGCAGTACTTC.

The chain links TRBV30 to TRBJ2-2; 10 nucleotides line up with TRBD1. Looked up from germline, CDR1 is GTSNPN and CDR2 is SVGIG (reference sequence). Trimming at V came to 3 bases and at J to 6 bases, leaving 4 bases not matched to a gene. This CDR3 is built from 14 residues. CDR3 DNA sequence: TGTGCCTGGAGCCCCGGGACAGGGGCCGGGGAGCTGTTTTTT. It codes for CAWSPGTGAGELFF.

The chain carries TRBV9 and TRBJ2-1; 9 bases agree with TRBD2. There are 15 residues in the CDR3. After removal of 4 bases from V and 6 bases from J, the junction contained 8 bases not matched to a gene. Germline CDR1 and CDR2: SGDLS and YYNGEE. CDR3 sequence (DNA): TGTGCCAGCAGCACCGGGACTAGCAAAGGCAATGAGCAGTTCTTC. It specifies CASSTGTSKGNEQFF. The variable domain in full, completed from reference TRBV9 and TRBJ2-1, reads DSGVTQTPKHLITATGQRVTLRCSPRSGDLSVYWYQQSLDQGLQFLIQYYNGEERAKGNILERFSAQQFPDLHSELNLSSLELGDSALYFCASSTGTSKGNEQFFGPGTRLTVL.

This chain joins TRBV18 and TRBJ2-4; D perhaps matches TRBD1 (7 bases). The V end lost 3 bases, the J end lost 10 bases, and 16 bases lay between the germline ends. Germline values: CDR1 KGHSH, CDR2 LQKENI. The CDR3 has 14 amino acids. This CDR3 is CASSPPMEGAIQYF. CDR3 DNA: TGTGCCAGCTCACCGCCAATGGAGGGGGCGATTCAGTACTTC.

The chain couples TRBV9 to TRBJ2-7; TRBD1 agrees at 7 bases. Losses at the gene ends were 0 bases for V and 3 bases for J; bases not matched to a gene: 6. The V gene's germline CDR1 is SGDLS and CDR2 YYNGEE. This CDR3 contains 15 residues. The CDR3 DNA sequence: TGTGCCAGCAGCGTAGATGAGGGGGCTGGCTACGAGCAGTACTTC. It yields the protein CASSVDEGAGYEQYF.

There are a few counts of this clone. The identical CDR3 is also encoded by other nucleotide sequences in the sample. The V gene is TRBV9, the J gene TRBJ1-4; D is undetermined. Per germline, CDR1 SGDLS and CDR2 YYNGEE. V lost 0 bases, J lost 5 bases, and 11 bases lay in between. The CDR3 length is 15 residues. The CDR3 loop is CASSVGSRPNEKLFF. CDR3 DNA sequence: TGTGCCAGCAGCGTAGGGTCCAGGCCCAATGAAAAACTGTTTTTT.

This clone was seen repeatedly, ten times or more. The chain combines TRBV28 with TRBJ1-1; perhaps TRBD1 as D (5 bases). The CDR3 totals 22 residues. The germline CDR1 and CDR2 sequences are MDHEN and SYDVKM. The ends were cut back, 6 bases at V and 1 base at J, with 36 bases in the middle. The CDR3 reads CASSTRVNAYSTAERRNTEAFF. The CDR3 region has the DNA TGTGCCAGCAGCACCCGGGTGAATGCATACTCGACAGCCGAGAGGCGGAACACTGAAGCTTTCTTT.

The chain combines TRBV4-1 with TRBJ2-2; 9 bases are a match to TRBD1. The CDR3 runs to 16 residues. With V trimmed by 1 base and J by 8 bases, 8 bases remained unmatched. Germline V gene data show CDR1 as MGHRA and CDR2 as YSYEKL. The CDR3 spells CASSQGQGGPAGELFF. For the CDR3, the DNA is TGCGCCAGCAGCCAAGGACAGGGGGGCCCTGCTGGGGAGCTGTTTTTT.

The chain links TRBV7-6 to TRBJ2-1; either TRBD1 or TRBD2 may fit D (5 bases each). CDR1 SGHVS and CDR2 FNYEAQ come from the germline V gene. Trimming left V 1 base short and J 10 bases short, with 5 bases between. This CDR3 has 11 amino acids. The CDR3 region has the DNA TGTGCCAGCAGCTTAGGGGACGAGCAGTTCTTC. Translated, it gives CASSLGDEQFF.

This clone was seen only a few times. The chain joins TRBV30 to TRBJ2-3; D unresolved. The V and J ends lost 4 bases and 6 bases respectively, with 17 bases between them. The CDR3 is 14 amino acids. Germline V gene data show CDR1 as GTSNPN and CDR2 as SVGIG (reference sequence). The CDR3: CAWTRPQSRDTQYF. The CDR3 region has the DNA TGTGCCTGGACCCGACCCCAAAGTAGGGATACGCAGTATTTT.

The chain is built from TRBV2 and TRBJ2-3; TRBD2 aligns across 7 bases. In germline, CDR1 is SNHLY, CDR2 FYNNEI. V shed 6 bases, J shed 3 bases, and the junction held 9 bases outside the gene matches. The CDR3 is 15 residues long. DNA for the CDR3: TGTGCCAGCAGCCTGGGAGGGTCGGGTACAGATACGCAGTATTTT. Translated, it gives CASSLGGSGTDTQYF.

The J gene is TRBJ2-5, the V gene TRBV2; 14 bases are a match to TRBD2. Germline loops: CDR1 SNHLY, CDR2 FYNNEI. The CDR3 sequence is 16 residues long. J lost 1 base, V lost 5 bases, and 3 bases had no gene match. The CDR3 DNA sequence: TGTGCCAGCAGTCACGGACTAGCGGGGGGCCAAGAGACCCAGTACTTC. Translation gives CASSHGLAGGQETQYF.

The chain couples TRBV10-1 to TRBJ2-5; D tentatively fits TRBD1 or TRBD2 (5 bases each). The V and J ends lost 3 bases and 4 bases respectively, with 12 bases between them. The CDR3 has 14 amino acids. Germline values: CDR1 WNHNN, CDR2 SYGVQD (reference sequence). CDR3 residues: CASSDVGPGETQYF. CDR3 bases: TGCGCCAGCAGTGACGTGGGACCAGGAGAGACCCAGTACTTC.

Here the CDR3 reads CAWSVTGDSPLHF. CDR3 nucleotide sequence: TGTGCCTGGAGTGTTACAGGGGACTCACCCCTCCACTTT. This sequence joins TRBV30 and TRBJ1-6; the match to TRBD1 covers 7 bases. Germline V lookup: CDR1 GTSNPN, CDR2 SVGIG (reference sequence). The ends lost 0 bases at V and 10 bases at J; junction bases unmatched: 3. CDR3 length: 13 amino acids.